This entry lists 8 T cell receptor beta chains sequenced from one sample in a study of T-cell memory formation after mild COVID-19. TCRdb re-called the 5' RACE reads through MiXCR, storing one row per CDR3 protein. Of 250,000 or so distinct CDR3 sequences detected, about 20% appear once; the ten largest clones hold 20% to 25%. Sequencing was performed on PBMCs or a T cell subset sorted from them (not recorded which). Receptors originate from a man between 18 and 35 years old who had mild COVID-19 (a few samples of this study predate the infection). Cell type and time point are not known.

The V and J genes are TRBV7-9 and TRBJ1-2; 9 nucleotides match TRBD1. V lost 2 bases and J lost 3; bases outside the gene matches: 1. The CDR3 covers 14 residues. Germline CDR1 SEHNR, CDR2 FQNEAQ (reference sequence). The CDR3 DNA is TGTGCCAGCAGCTTACGGGACAGGGACTATGGCTACACCTTC. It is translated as CASSLRDRDYGYTF. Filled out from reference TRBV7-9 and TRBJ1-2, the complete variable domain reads DTGVSQNPRHKITKRGQNVTFRCDPISEHNRLYWYRQTLGQGPEFLTYFQNEAQLEKSRLLSDRFSAERPKGSFSTLEIQRTEQGDSAMYLCASSLRDRDYGYTFGSGTRLTVV.

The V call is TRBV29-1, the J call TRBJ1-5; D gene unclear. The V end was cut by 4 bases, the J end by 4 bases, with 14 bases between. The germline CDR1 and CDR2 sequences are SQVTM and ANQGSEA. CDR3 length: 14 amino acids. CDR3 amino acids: CSVVFQEGNQPQHF. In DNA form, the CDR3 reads TGCAGCGTTGTGTTCCAGGAAGGTAATCAGCCCCAGCATTTT.

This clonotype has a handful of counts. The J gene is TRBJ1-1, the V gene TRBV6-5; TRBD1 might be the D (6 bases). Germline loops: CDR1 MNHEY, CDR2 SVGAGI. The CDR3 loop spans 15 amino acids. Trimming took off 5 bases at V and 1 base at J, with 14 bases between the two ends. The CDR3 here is CASSDTGMGNTEAFF. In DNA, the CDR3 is TGTGCCAGCAGTGACACAGGGATGGGGAACACTGAAGCTTTCTTT.

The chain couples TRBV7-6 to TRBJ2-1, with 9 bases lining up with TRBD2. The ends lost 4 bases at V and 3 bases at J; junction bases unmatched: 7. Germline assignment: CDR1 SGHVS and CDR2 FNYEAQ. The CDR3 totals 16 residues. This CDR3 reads CASSSGAAGGYNEQFF. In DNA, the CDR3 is TGTGCCAGCAGCTCAGGGGCAGCGGGGGGCTACAATGAGCAGTTCTTC.

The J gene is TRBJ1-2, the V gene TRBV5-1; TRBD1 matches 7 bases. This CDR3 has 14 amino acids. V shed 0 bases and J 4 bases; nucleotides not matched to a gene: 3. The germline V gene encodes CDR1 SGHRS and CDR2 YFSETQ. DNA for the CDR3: TGCGCCAGCAGCTTGGCGGACAGGACCTATGGCTACACCTTC. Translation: CASSLADRTYGYTF. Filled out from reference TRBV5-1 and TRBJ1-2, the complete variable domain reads KAGVTQTPRYLIKTRGQQVTLSCSPISGHRSVSWYQQTPGQGLQFLFEYFSETQRNKGNFPGRFSGRQFSNSRSEMNVSTLELGDSALYLCASSLADRTYGYTFGSGTRLTVV.

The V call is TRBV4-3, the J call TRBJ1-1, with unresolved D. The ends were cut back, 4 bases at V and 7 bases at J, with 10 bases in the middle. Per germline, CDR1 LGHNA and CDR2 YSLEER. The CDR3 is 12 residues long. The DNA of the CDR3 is TGCGCCAGCAGCCCTCGGAGGATTGAAGCTTTCTTT. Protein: CASSPRRIEAFF.

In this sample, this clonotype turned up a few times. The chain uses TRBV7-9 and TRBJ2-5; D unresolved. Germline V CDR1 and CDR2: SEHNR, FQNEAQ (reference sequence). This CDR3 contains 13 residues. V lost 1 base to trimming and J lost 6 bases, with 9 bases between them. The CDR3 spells CASSLVPEKTQYF. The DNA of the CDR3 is TGTGCCAGCAGCTTAGTTCCGGAGAAGACCCAGTACTTC.

The DNA of the CDR3 is TGTGCCAGCAGCTTAGGCCAAGGGACATCCTACGAGCAGTACTTC. Its protein is CASSLGQGTSYEQYF. The J gene is TRBJ2-7, the V gene TRBV7-6, with D possibly matching TRBD1 (6 bases). V lost 1 base and J 1 base, leaving 11 bases between the germline ends. The V gene's germline CDR1 is SGHVS and CDR2 FNYEAQ. The CDR3 contains 15 residues.